This entry lists 15 T cell receptor beta chains sequenced from one sample in a study of cytomegalovirus exposure and HLA in healthy donors (dated by TCRdb to the late 2010s). The library was built by means of the immunoSEQ multiplex PCR assay. A mixture of 60 forward primers for TCR Vbeta segments and 13 reverse primers for TCR Jbeta segments was used in the multiplex PCR. TCRdb obtained this table from immuneACCESS and retained in-frame rearrangements with V and J assigned. These tables miss some clones; where compared with another copy, unresolved V genes account for less than half of the shortfall, and the remainder is unexplained. The table for this sample lists around 90,000 clones; roughly 84% of them were counted only once. Together, the top ten hold approximately 3% of the sample. Sequenced sample: PBMCs. The receptors originated from a man aged 25 to 45 in good health and CMV-seronegative.

The rearrangement links TRBV11-2 to TRBJ1-4, with D tentatively TRBD1 (6 bases). CDR1 is SGHAT, CDR2 FQNNGV, per germline. V gave up 0 bases and J gave up 0 bases, with 17 bases separating them. The CDR3 covers 19 residues. The CDR3 sequence: CASSLEAGASLSTNEKLFF. CDR3 nucleotides: TGTGCCAGCAGCTTAGAGGCAGGGGCCTCCCTTTCAACTAATGAAAAACTGTTTTTT. Full variable domain (rest looked up from reference TRBV11-2 and TRBJ1-4): EAGVAQSPRYKIIEKRQSVAFWCNPISGHATLYWYQQILGQGPKLLIQFQNNGVVDDSQLPKDRFSAERLKGVDSTLKIQPAKLEDSAVYLCASSLEAGASLSTNEKLFFGSGTQLSVL.

This clone was seen a handful of times. The genes are TRBV10-3 and TRBJ1-1; TRBD1 might be the D (5 bases). This CDR3 comprises 15 residues. Deletions cut 6 bases from V and 0 bases from J, with 14 bases between. The germline V gene encodes CDR1 ENHRY and CDR2 SYGVKD. CDR3 residues: CAIRQSDSMNTEAFF. CDR3 sequence (DNA): TGTGCCATCAGGCAATCTGACAGCATGAACACTGAAGCTTTCTTT.

The V call is TRBV2, the J call TRBJ1-2; D uncertain. Germline CDR1 SNHLY, CDR2 FYNNEI. The CDR3 runs 14 residues. V lost 2 bases to trimming and J lost 5 bases, with 12 bases between them. CDR3 amino acids: CASSETGVGYGYTF. CDR3 coding DNA: TGTGCCAGCAGTGAAACGGGAGTCGGGTATGGCTACACCTTC.

V usage is TRBV19 and J usage is TRBJ1-2; 7 positions match TRBD1. Germline values: CDR1 LNHDA, CDR2 SQIVND (reference sequence). This CDR3 spans 13 amino acids. V gave up 3 bases and J gave up 6 bases; unmatched junction bases: 4. The CDR3 loop is CASSILGTDGYTF. The CDR3 DNA is TGTGCCAGTAGTATCCTTGGGACAGATGGCTACACCTTC.

Only a few counts were recorded for this clone. V and J are TRBV7-6 and TRBJ1-6; D not certain. Germline V CDR1 and CDR2: SGHVS, FNYEAQ. V shed 1 base and J shed 0 bases, with 10 bases lying between them. The CDR3 is 17 amino acids. The CDR3 DNA sequence: TGTGCCAGCAGCTTAGAGGTCTCGGGCTCCTATAATTCACCCCTCCACTTT. It codes for CASSLEVSGSYNSPLHF.

This clone was recorded a few times. This chain uses TRBV30 with TRBJ2-7; 8 nucleotides align to TRBD1. Germline loops: CDR1 GTSNPN, CDR2 SVGIG (reference sequence). V was pared by 4 bases and J by 2 bases, with 10 bases of the junction left unmatched. The CDR3 totals 15 residues. The CDR3 is CAWTEGQGVTYEQYF. CDR3 in DNA: TGTGCCTGGACGGAAGGACAGGGAGTAACCTACGAGCAGTACTTC. Drawing the rest from reference TRBV30 and TRBJ2-7, the complete variable domain is SQTIHQWPATLVQPVGSPLSLECTVEGTSNPNLYWYRQAAGRGLQLLFYSVGIGQISSEVPQNLSASRPQDRQFILSSKKLLLSDSGFYLCAWTEGQGVTYEQYFGPGTRLTVT.

The genes are TRBV19 and TRBJ1-5, with D uncertain. CDR3 size: 13 residues. With 1 base removed from V and 4 bases from J, the gap between germline ends came to 5 bases. The germline CDR1 and CDR2 sequences are LNHDA and SQIVND (reference sequence). The CDR3 sequence: CASSIGVNQPQHF. The CDR3 nucleotides are TGTGCCAGTAGTATAGGAGTAAATCAGCCCCAGCATTTT.

This chain links TRBV7-9 with TRBJ2-1, with 8 nucleotides matching TRBD2. J was trimmed by 7 bases and V by 5 bases; bases with no gene match: 10. The CDR3 is made up of 15 amino acids. CDR1 and CDR2 from the germline V gene are SEHNR and FQNEAQ (reference sequence). The CDR3 sequence: CASSNRGGEGNEQFF. Here the CDR3 DNA reads TGTGCCAGCAGCAACCGGGGGGGAGAAGGAAATGAGCAGTTCTTC.

There are a few counts of this clone. The J gene is TRBJ1-2, the V gene TRBV6-6, with a weak D call TRBD1 (6 bases). The CDR3 sequence is 14 residues long. V lost 4 bases, J lost 7 bases, and 16 bases lay in between. Germline CDR1 and CDR2: MNHNY and SVGAGI (reference sequence). In DNA, the CDR3 is TGTGCCAGCAGTTCCGGACAGCGGTCGGGTGGCTACACCTTC. The encoded protein is CASSSGQRSGGYTF.

The chain links TRBV5-8 to TRBJ2-1; TRBD2 matches at 11 bases. This CDR3 spans 16 amino acids. CDR1 is SGHTS, CDR2 YDEGEE, per germline. V was pared by 3 bases and J by 9 bases, with 11 bases of the junction left unmatched. This CDR3 is CASSSRTGTSGFEQFF. The DNA of the CDR3 is TGTGCCAGCAGCTCGAGAACCGGGACTAGCGGTTTTGAGCAGTTCTTC. Combining the CDR3 with reference TRBV5-8 and TRBJ2-1 gives the whole variable domain EAGVTQSPTHLIKTRGQQATLRCSPISGHTSVYWYQQALGLGLQFLLWYDEGEERNRGNFPPRFSGRQFPNYSSELNVNALELEDSALYLCASSSRTGTSGFEQFFGPGTRLTVL.

V gene TRBV5-1 combines with J gene TRBJ2-7, with unresolved D. This CDR3 has 14 amino acids. Germline V gene lookup returns CDR1 SGHRS and CDR2 YFSETQ. V was shortened by 4 bases and J by 2 bases, with 13 bases between the two germline ends. CDR3 sequence reads: CASSLTTKTYEQYF. The CDR3 nucleotides are TGCGCCAGCAGCCTCACGACAAAAACCTACGAGCAGTACTTC.

The CDR3 DNA follows: TGTGCCAGTAATTCCGGGGGGAATGAGCAGTTCTTC. Amino acids: CASNSGGNEQFF. The V call is TRBV19, the J call TRBJ2-1, with 7 bases matching TRBD2. V trimming: 7 bases; J trimming: 7 bases; junction bases outside the gene matches: 4. This CDR3 comprises 12 residues. The germline CDR1 and CDR2 sequences are LNHDA and SQIVND (reference sequence).

The chain links TRBV19 to TRBJ2-2; D is perhaps TRBD2 (6 bases). CDR3 length: 13 residues. The V and J ends lost 7 bases and 4 bases respectively, with 10 bases between them. The germline CDR1 and CDR2 sequences are LNHDA and SQIVND (reference sequence). The CDR3 spells CASMGGGTGELFF. In DNA, the CDR3 is TGTGCCAGTATGGGGGGAGGCACCGGGGAGCTGTTTTTT.

The genes are TRBV2 and TRBJ2-7, with D perhaps TRBD1 (6 bases). V lost 6 bases and J lost 2, with 17 bases in between. From germline, CDR1 is SNHLY and CDR2 FYNNEI. The CDR3 length is 15 residues. This CDR3 reads CASSRGAGATYEQYF. The CDR3 nucleotides read TGTGCCAGCAGCCGAGGGGCAGGGGCTACCTACGAGCAGTACTTC.

The sample holds one count of this clone. The V call is TRBV28, the J call TRBJ2-2; TRBD1 matches 8 bases. The CDR3 extends over 15 amino acids. Trimming at V came to 6 bases and at J to 0 bases, leaving 3 bases not matched to a gene. The germline CDR1 and CDR2 sequences are MDHEN and SYDVKM. The CDR3 DNA follows: TGTGCCAGCAGCAAACAGGGGGCGAACACCGGGGAGCTGTTTTTT. Translating it yields CASSKQGANTGELFF.